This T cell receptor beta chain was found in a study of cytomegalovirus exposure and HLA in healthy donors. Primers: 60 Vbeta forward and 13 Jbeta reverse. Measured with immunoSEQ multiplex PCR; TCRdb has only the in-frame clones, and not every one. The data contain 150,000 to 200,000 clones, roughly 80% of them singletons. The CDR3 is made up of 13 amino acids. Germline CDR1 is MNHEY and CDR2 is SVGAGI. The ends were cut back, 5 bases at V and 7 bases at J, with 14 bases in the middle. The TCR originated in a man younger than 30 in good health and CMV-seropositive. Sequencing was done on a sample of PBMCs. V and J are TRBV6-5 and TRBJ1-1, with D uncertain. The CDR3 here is CASSHAEIYEAFF. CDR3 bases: TGTGCCAGCAGTCATGCCGAGATTTATGAAGCTTTCTTT.